This entry lists 21 T cell receptor beta chains sequenced from one sample in a study of HIV-infected patients and healthy controls. Reverse transcription used around 540 ng RNA and constant-region primers for alpha and beta. Using multiplexing indices, alpha and beta chain libraries were generated apart by chain-specific third strand synthesis. TCRdb independently ran MiXCR on the 5' RACE reads; one entry per CDR3 protein. Here the sample spans just over 15,000 distinct CDR3 sequences, approximately 7% being singletons. Whole blood was used without fractionation, so all unsorted peripheral T cells were included. Sequenced input: blood. The receptors originated from an adult in good health.

This clonotype is classed as medium-sized. This sequence joins TRBV5-5 and TRBJ1-1, with a weak D call TRBD1 (5 bases). The germline CDR1 and CDR2 sequences are SGHKS and YYEKEE (reference sequence). Between the trimmed V and J ends, which lost 4 bases and 10 bases, there was a span of 20 bases. CDR3 size: 14 residues. The CDR3 sequence: CASSPGPQEFGAFF. CDR3 coding DNA: TGTGCCAGCAGCCCCGGCCCACAGGAGTTTGGAGCTTTCTTT.

This clonotype was seen more than once but under ten times. DNA for the CDR3: TGTGCCAGCAGTTCCATACTCGGCCGAAATTCACCCCTCCACTTT. Protein product: CASSSILGRNSPLHF. The V gene is TRBV7-2, the J gene TRBJ1-6; D is unclear. The CDR3 loop spans 15 amino acids. Germline V gene lookup returns CDR1 SGHTA and CDR2 FQGNSA. V lost 6 bases and J lost 7, with 16 bases in between.

This clonotype was seen many times. This chain connects TRBV29-1 to TRBJ2-3, with D tentatively TRBD1 (6 bases). The CDR3 runs 16 residues. Deletions cut 3 bases from V and 7 bases from J, with 23 bases between. Germline V CDR1 and CDR2: SQVTM, ANQGSEA. As DNA, the CDR3 is TGCAGCGTTGATGTCGCTGGGGGCGCGTTTCGAAATACGCAGTATTTT. It is translated as CSVDVAGGAFRNTQYF.

In this sample, this clonotype turned up a few times. The chain couples TRBV7-9 to TRBJ2-7; D is unresolved. V lost 1 base and J 5 bases, leaving 18 bases between the germline ends. The CDR3 spans 16 residues. Per germline, CDR1 SEHNR and CDR2 FQNEAQ (reference sequence). The CDR3, as DNA: TGTGCCAGCAGCTTAGTGGGATATGGCGGTCGCGACGAGCAGTACTTC. It encodes CASSLVGYGGRDEQYF.

This clonotype counts as medium-sized. The rearrangement joins TRBV27 to TRBJ1-6; no reliable D call. This CDR3 comprises 13 residues. From germline, CDR1 is MNHEY and CDR2 SMNVEV (reference sequence). Trimming left V 4 bases short and J 10 bases short, with 11 bases between. This chain's CDR3 is CASSWEFQSPLHF. The CDR3 DNA reads TGTGCCAGCAGTTGGGAGTTTCAGTCACCCCTCCACTTT.

This clonotype was seen repeatedly, ten times or more. The chain recombines TRBV20-1 with TRBJ2-1, with 10 bases lining up with TRBD1. The CDR3 has 16 amino acids. CDR1 and CDR2 (germline): DFQATT, SNEGSKA (reference sequence). Unmatched junction bases numbered 9, after V lost 0 bases and J lost 7 bases. The CDR3 spells CSARDPGQGRVNEQFF. As DNA, the CDR3 is TGCAGTGCTAGAGATCCGGGACAGGGGAGGGTGAATGAGCAGTTCTTC.

The chain uses TRBV9 and TRBJ1-1; D might be TRBD1 (6 bases). The CDR3 is 15 residues long. The V end lost 0 bases, the J end lost 0 bases, and 9 bases lay between the germline ends. Germline loops: CDR1 SGDLS, CDR2 YYNGEE. This CDR3 reads CASSVEGELNTEAFF. CDR3 bases: TGTGCCAGCAGCGTAGAGGGGGAACTGAACACTGAAGCTTTCTTT.

This clonotype appeared many times. Here the CDR3 DNA reads TGTGCCAGCAGTTTTCTAGCGGGAAGCGAGCAGTACTTC. Its translation is CASSFLAGSEQYF. The chain links TRBV12-3 or TRBV12-4 to TRBJ2-7; TRBD2 aligns across 9 bases. This CDR3 has 13 amino acids. Trimming cost V 3 bases and J 6 bases; bases outside gene matches: 3.

This clonotype was seen ten or more times. The V call is TRBV20-1, the J call TRBJ2-5; D is uncertain. CDR3 length: 13 residues. CDR1 and CDR2 from the germline V gene are DFQATT and SNEGSKA (reference sequence). Trimming shortened V by 1 base and J by 5 bases, and 11 bases separated the two germline ends. The CDR3 region is CSARAPRWETQYF. The CDR3 region has the DNA TGCAGTGCTAGAGCACCGCGCTGGGAGACCCAGTACTTC.

This clonotype is medium-sized in the sample. This rearrangement joins TRBV3-1 to TRBJ1-1; the D gene is possibly TRBD1 (5 bases). Deletions cut 1 base from V and 1 base from J, with 7 bases between. CDR1 LGHDT and CDR2 YNNKEL come from the germline V gene (reference sequence). The CDR3 is 14 residues long. In nucleotides, the CDR3 is TGTGCCAGCAGCCAAGGGGGGAAGAACACTGAAGCTTTCTTT. It encodes CASSQGGKNTEAFF.

This clonotype has a count of ten or more. V usage is TRBV7-2 and J usage is TRBJ2-7; D is uncertain. V dropped 2 bases and J dropped 0 bases, with 8 bases sitting between them. The CDR3 extends over 14 amino acids. Per the germline V gene, CDR1 is SGHTA and CDR2 is FQGNSA. CDR3 coding DNA: TGTGCCAGCAGCTTAAGTTCAAGCTCCTACGAGCAGTACTTC. Protein product: CASSLSSSSYEQYF.

In its sample, this clonotype ranks as medium-sized. V usage is TRBV12-3 or TRBV12-4 and J usage is TRBJ1-1, with 7 bases lining up with TRBD1. CDR3 length: 16 amino acids. V trimming: 5 bases; J trimming: 0 bases; junction bases outside the gene matches: 9. CDR3 nucleotide sequence: TGTGCCAGCAGTCCGAGGGTGACAGGGCTGAACACTGAAGCTTTCTTT. Protein product: CASSPRVTGLNTEAFF.

This clonotype was seen many times. The rearrangement uses TRBV12-3 or TRBV12-4 and TRBJ2-5, with D possibly TRBD1 on 6 matching bases. The CDR3 extends over 15 amino acids. V lost 2 bases and J 5 bases, leaving 15 bases between the germline ends. The CDR3 loop is CASSLRGTHGETQYF. The CDR3 bases are TGTGCCAGCAGTTTAAGGGGGACCCATGGGGAGACCCAGTACTTC.

This clonotype was counted ten times or more. J is TRBJ2-5 and V is TRBV7-9, with 8 bases matching TRBD2. J was trimmed by 3 bases and V by 3 bases; bases with no gene match: 9. Germline V gene sequence: CDR1 SEHNR, CDR2 FQNEAQ (reference sequence). This CDR3 has 16 residues. CDR3 amino acids: CASSFTSGYLEETQYF. The CDR3 DNA reads as TGTGCCAGCAGCTTTACTAGCGGTTACCTGGAAGAGACCCAGTACTTC.

Concerning this clonotype: One end of the junction varies from germline; a read error may be responsible. The chain couples TRBV5-1 to TRBJ2-1; D is perhaps TRBD2 (6 bases). The CDR3 has 17 amino acids. The V gene's germline CDR1 is SGHRS and CDR2 YFSETQ. In DNA, the CDR3 is TGCCCCAGCAGCTTGGGGATCTCTTTCCCCTGGGGGGATGAGCAGTTCTTC. Translation: CPSSLGISFPWGDEQFF. Together with reference TRBV5-1 and TRBJ2-1, the CDR3 gives the full variable domain: KAGVTQTPRYLIKTRGQQVTLSCSPISGHRSVSWYQQTPGQGLQFLFEYFSETQRNKGNFPGRFSGRQFSNSRSEMNVSTLELGDSALYLCPSSLGISFPWGDEQFFGPGTRLTVL.

This clonotype has a count of ten or more. The chain recombines TRBV10-3 with TRBJ1-1; D is unresolved. The germline CDR1 and CDR2 sequences are ENHRY and SYGVKD. The germline V and J ends were trimmed by 2 bases and 2 bases, with 9 bases remaining between them. The CDR3 runs 14 residues. The CDR3 DNA follows: TGTGCCATCAGTGAGGGTGTCGGAAACACTGAAGCTTTCTTT. It translates to CAISEGVGNTEAFF.

This clonotype has a count of ten or more. CDR3 in amino acids: CSARLGGPGSEQYF. The DNA of the CDR3 is TGCAGTGCTAGACTCGGGGGTCCCGGCTCCGAGCAGTACTTC. The chain joins TRBV20-1 to TRBJ2-7; the D gene is possibly TRBD2 (6 bases). There are 14 residues in the CDR3. From germline, CDR1 is DFQATT and CDR2 SNEGSKA (reference sequence). Trimming took off 2 bases at V and 6 bases at J, with 17 bases between the two ends.

This clonotype was counted ten times or more. The chain has TRBV12-3 or TRBV12-4 and TRBJ2-7; D unclear. Trimming cost V 2 bases and J 0 bases, with 14 bases left between them. This CDR3 is built from 16 residues. CDR3 protein: CASSLSPPGFSYEQYF. As DNA, the CDR3 is TGTGCCAGCAGTTTATCCCCACCAGGTTTCTCCTACGAGCAGTACTTC.

This clonotype was recorded only once. With a much larger clone just one base away, this may be a read error. CDR3 DNA: TGTGCCAGCGAACGGGGACCGGGGTACGAGCAGTACTTC. Encoded protein: CASERGPGYEQYF. The V and J genes are TRBV19 and TRBJ2-7, with D tentatively TRBD1 or TRBD2 (5 bases each). Germline values: CDR1 LNHDA, CDR2 SQIVND (reference sequence). The V end lost 9 bases, the J end lost 4 bases, and 16 bases lay between the germline ends. The CDR3 totals 13 residues.

In its sample, this clonotype was seen many times. This chain links TRBV4-1 with TRBJ2-1; TRBD2 aligns across 10 bases. Germline CDR1 is MGHRA and CDR2 is YSYEKL. J lost 7 bases, V lost 4 bases, and 13 bases had no gene match. This CDR3 has 17 amino acids. DNA for the CDR3: TGCGCCAGCAGCCGAGAACCGGGACTAGCGATAGGGAATGAGCAGTTCTTC. It yields the protein CASSREPGLAIGNEQFF.

This clonotype is classed as medium-sized. The chain has TRBV2 and TRBJ1-6; possible D gene TRBD1, 5 bases. CDR1 is SNHLY and CDR2 is FYNNEI in the germline V gene. V lost 7 bases and J 2 bases, leaving 15 bases between the germline ends. This CDR3 spans 16 amino acids. The CDR3 reads CASIQGLGAYNSPLHF. As DNA, the CDR3 is TGTGCCAGCATCCAGGGTCTAGGCGCCTATAATTCACCCCTCCACTTT.